This T cell receptor (beta chain) was profiled in a study of blood T cell repertoires in COVID-19. In the study overall: PBMCs, B-cell-depleted T cells, or T cells were the source of the cDNA or gDNA that made up the material.

Looked up from germline, CDR1 is SEHNR and CDR2 is FQNEAQ (reference sequence). V lost 3 bases, J lost 8 bases, and 4 bases stayed unmatched. The CDR3 consists of 13 residues. Assay: immunoSEQ multiplex PCR; the TCRdb copy retains only in-frame clones and omits some. The table includes around 230,000 clones, almost 85% detected once. Enrollment of patients from Seattle took place during active infection, with longitudinal follow-up. This chain uses TRBV7-9 with TRBJ2-4, with 7 positions matching TRBD1. The clonotype was recovered from a man aged 50-60 years with COVID-19, enrolled during active disease. The sample comprised peripheral blood. The CDR3 loop is CASSFRQGDIQYF. CDR3 nucleotides: TGTGCCAGCAGCTTCCGCCAGGGGGACATTCAGTACTTC. The entire variable domain, with the rest obtained from reference TRBV7-9 and TRBJ2-4, is as follows: DTGVSQNPRHKITKRGQNVTFRCDPISEHNRLYWYRQTLGQGPEFLTYFQNEAQLEKSRLLSDRFSAERPKGSFSTLEIQRTEQGDSAMYLCASSFRQGDIQYFGAGTRLSVL.